The 18 T cell receptor beta chains listed next were all sequenced from one sample in a study of early T cells in non-severe SARS-CoV-2 infection. A single record per CDR3 protein comes from TCRdb applying MiXCR to the 5' RACE reads. The sample has tens of thousands of distinct CDR3 sequences, roughly 4% seen once. The sample was whole blood. The receptors originated from an adult who was a healthcare worker with PCR-confirmed SARS-CoV-2 infection or an uninfected control (not recorded which).

The chain links TRBV3-1 to TRBJ2-7; D is uncertain. The V gene lost 4 bases and the J gene lost 0 bases, with 13 bases spanning the gap. The germline CDR1 and CDR2 sequences are LGHDT and YNNKEL (reference sequence). The CDR3 has 15 amino acids. The CDR3 loop is CASSLTPASSYEQYF. Here the CDR3 DNA reads TGTGCCAGCAGCCTAACCCCGGCGTCCTCCTACGAGCAGTACTTC.

Many counts were recorded for this clonotype. The V call is TRBV29-1, the J call TRBJ1-2; D may be TRBD1 (6 bases). Trimming shortened V by 8 bases and J by 8 bases, and 21 bases separated the two germline ends. There are 13 residues in the CDR3. The germline V gene encodes CDR1 SQVTM and CDR2 ANQGSEA. In DNA form, the CDR3 reads TGCAGCCTCTCCCGCAGGGGCGTGGGCGGCTACACCTTC. Translation: CSLSRRGVGGYTF. The whole variable domain, remainder taken from reference TRBV29-1 and TRBJ1-2, is SAVISQKPSRDICQRGTSLTIQCQVDSQVTMMFWYRQQPGQSLTLIATANQGSEATYESGFVIDKFPISRPNLTFSTLTVSNMSPEDSSIYLCSLSRRGVGGYTFGSGTRLTVV.

A word on this clonotype: One junction end disagrees with the germline gene, perhaps due to a read error. The chain joins TRBV4-3 to TRBJ1-4, with D perhaps matching TRBD1 (6 bases). Germline lookup yields CDR1 LGHNA and CDR2 YSLEER. The CDR3 extends over 13 amino acids. The CDR3 DNA is TGCGCCAGCAGCCTGACAGAAGCAGGGGATGTTCTTTTT. It specifies CASSLTEAGDVLF.

This clonotype occurred many times. The chain recombines TRBV20-1 with TRBJ1-1, with TRBD1 identical over 9 bases. Germline-derived CDR1 and CDR2 are DFQATT and SNEGSKA (reference sequence). Losses at the gene ends were 1 base for V and 6 bases for J; bases not matched to a gene: 9. The CDR3 has 15 amino acids. DNA for the CDR3: TGCAGTGCTAGAGTATACCCGGGACAGGGTTCTGAAGCTTTCTTT. This sequence encodes CSARVYPGQGSEAFF.

In this sample, this clonotype turned up many times. The rearrangement links TRBV27 to TRBJ2-3; 12 bases are a match to TRBD2. The CDR3 contains 17 residues. J was trimmed by 2 bases and V by 5 bases; bases with no gene match: 8. Germline V gene lookup returns CDR1 MNHEY and CDR2 SMNVEV (reference sequence). The CDR3 spells CASSRWASGRVTDTQYF. The CDR3 DNA reads TGTGCCAGCAGTCGGTGGGCTAGCGGGAGGGTCACAGATACGCAGTATTTT.

This clonotype has a count of ten or more. V gene TRBV11-1 combines with J gene TRBJ1-1, with D perhaps matching TRBD1 (5 bases). Deletions cut 5 bases from V and 0 bases from J, with 13 bases between. Per germline, CDR1 SGHAT and CDR2 FQDESV (reference sequence). The length of the CDR3 is 15 residues. This CDR3 reads CASSPRQTLNTEAFF. In DNA form, the CDR3 reads TGTGCCAGCAGCCCGAGACAGACTTTGAACACTGAAGCTTTCTTT.

This clonotype showed up many times. The V call is TRBV13, the J call TRBJ2-1; tentatively, D is TRBD2 (6 bases). The germline gives CDR1 PRHDT, CDR2 FYEKMQ (reference sequence). CDR3 size: 15 residues. Trimming stripped 6 bases from V and 2 bases from J, with 14 bases between. This chain's CDR3 is CASSWSSGTYNEQFF. In DNA form, the CDR3 reads TGTGCCAGCAGTTGGAGTAGCGGTACCTACAATGAGCAGTTCTTC.

This clonotype appeared many times. The genes are TRBV7-7 and TRBJ1-1; 7 bases line up with TRBD1. Germline CDR1 SSHAT, CDR2 FNYEAQ (reference sequence). Unmatched junction bases numbered 7, after V lost 5 bases and J lost 7 bases. The CDR3 is made up of 13 amino acids. The CDR3 loop reads CASSPRGWSEAFF. The CDR3 bases are TGTGCCAGCAGCCCCAGGGGGTGGAGTGAAGCTTTCTTT.

This clonotype was counted ten times or more. V usage is TRBV20-1 and J usage is TRBJ2-3; no firm D call. The CDR3 consists of 14 residues. Trimming pared 6 bases from V and 2 bases from J, leaving 15 bases between. Germline loops: CDR1 DFQATT, CDR2 SNEGSKA (reference sequence). CDR3 loop: CSAWTRFNTDTQYF. Written as DNA, the CDR3 is TGCAGTGCCTGGACGCGTTTCAACACAGATACGCAGTATTTT.

V gene TRBV7-9 combines with J gene TRBJ1-1, with TRBD1 matching 7 bases. The CDR3 extends over 15 amino acids. Germline loops: CDR1 SEHNR, CDR2 FQNEAQ (reference sequence). Trimming removed 6 bases from V and 4 bases from J; junction bases left unmatched: 11. Here the CDR3 reads CASSPRTGRSTEAFF. The CDR3 DNA reads TGTGCCAGCAGTCCCCGGACAGGTCGTAGCACTGAAGCTTTCTTT.

The chain is built from TRBV6-4 and TRBJ2-1; no firm D call. V lost 2 bases and J lost 0, with 17 bases in between. Germline CDR1 and CDR2: MRHNA and SNTAGT. The CDR3 totals 18 residues. CDR3 loop: CASSDPKTDGDSYNEQFF. The DNA for the CDR3 is TGTGCCAGCAGTGACCCGAAAACAGACGGCGACTCCTACAATGAGCAGTTCTTC.

This clonotype came up a few times. V usage is TRBV7-8 and J usage is TRBJ2-7; 9 bases fit TRBD2. This CDR3 spans 13 amino acids. Germline assignment: CDR1 SGHVS and CDR2 FQNEAQ. V lost 5 bases and J lost 6; bases outside the gene matches: 5. DNA for the CDR3: TGTGCCAGCAGCGTCGCGACTAGCGGCGAGCAGTACTTC. Translating it yields CASSVATSGEQYF.

This clonotype is medium-sized in the sample. V usage is TRBV4-2 and J usage is TRBJ1-4; D is undetermined. V lost 0 bases, J lost 5 bases, and 13 bases lay in between. Germline-derived CDR1 and CDR2 are LGHNA and YNFKEQ. The CDR3 extends over 16 amino acids. CDR3 region: CASSQDPGVVNEKLFF. Here the CDR3 DNA reads TGTGCCAGCAGCCAAGACCCCGGGGTCGTAAATGAAAAACTGTTTTTT.

V is TRBV5-4 and J is TRBJ2-7; 8 bases are shared with TRBD1. The V gene's germline CDR1 is SGHNT and CDR2 YYREEE (reference sequence). The CDR3 length is 13 residues. Trimming took 2 bases from V and 3 from J; bases not matched to a gene: 1. The CDR3 DNA is TGTGCCAGCAGCTTACAGGGGGTCTACGAGCAGTACTTC. Protein sequence: CASSLQGVYEQYF.

This clonotype was seen more than once but under ten times. This chain connects TRBV11-1 to TRBJ2-1; TRBD2 agrees at 12 bases. Germline assignment: CDR1 SGHAT and CDR2 FQDESV (reference sequence). The CDR3 contains 16 residues. V shed 3 bases, J shed 6 bases, and the junction held 6 bases outside the gene matches. Here the CDR3 reads CASSFHSSGRANEQFF. The DNA of the CDR3 is TGTGCCAGCAGCTTTCACTCTAGCGGGAGGGCCAATGAGCAGTTCTTC.

This clonotype was seen a few times. V is TRBV28 and J is TRBJ2-7; TRBD2 matches at 8 bases. CDR1 is MDHEN and CDR2 is SYDVKM in the germline V gene. J was trimmed by 3 bases and V by 7 bases; bases with no gene match: 11. CDR3 length: 15 amino acids. The CDR3 spells CASTPGSGSLYEQYF. The CDR3, as DNA: TGTGCCAGCACCCCGGGCAGCGGGAGCCTCTACGAGCAGTACTTC.

Many counts were recorded for this clonotype. The genes are TRBV4-3 and TRBJ2-1; 7 bases line up with TRBD2. Trimming removed 0 bases from V and 0 bases from J; junction bases left unmatched: 5. The CDR3 is 17 residues long. Germline values: CDR1 LGHNA, CDR2 YSLEER. The DNA for the CDR3 is TGCGCCAGCAGCCAAGATGCTAGCGGCCCCTCCTACAATGAGCAGTTCTTC. As protein: CASSQDASGPSYNEQFF.

This clonotype was detected many times. The V and J genes are TRBV23-1 and TRBJ2-7, with 8 bases identical to TRBD1. TRBV23-1 has ORF status, its function being uncertain. V gave up 4 bases and J gave up 1 base; unmatched junction bases: 12. The length of the CDR3 is 17 residues. The CDR3 sequence is CASSPKLRGQVSYEQYF. In DNA, the CDR3 is TGCGCCAGCAGTCCCAAACTTAGGGGACAGGTGTCCTACGAGCAGTACTTC.